The clone carrying this TCR beta chain is medium-sized. Profiling relied on immunoSEQ multiplex PCR, and the TCRdb table lists in-frame clones only, not all of them. The sample gives about 120,000 clones, roughly 70% of which show up once; more than 0.65% is in the top ten. These data originate in a study of blood T cell repertoires in COVID-19. Overall study: The samples span acute and convalescent COVID-19 from the United States, Italy and Spain. From T cells, B-cell-depleted T cells, or PBMCs came the material, which was cDNA or gDNA.

CDR3 length equals 13 residues. Trimming cost V 0 bases and J 8 bases, with 8 bases left between them. Germline CDR1 reads SGHAT; CDR2 reads FQDESV (reference sequence). This sequence joins TRBV11-1 and TRBJ1-5, with D maybe TRBD1 (5 bases). This receptor was identified in a human donor with acute or convalescent COVID-19. The donor label of this sample is uncertain. The source material was peripheral blood. This CDR3 is CASSLAPQEPQHF. The CDR3 nucleotides read TGTGCCAGCAGCTTAGCCCCACAGGAGCCCCAGCATTTT.